These 7 T cell receptor beta chains were sequenced from one sample in a study of shared clonotypes between healthy human individuals. Some clones are missing from TCRdb's copy, which holds only in-frame ones; the method was immunoSEQ multiplex PCR. The data show 1.5 million to 1.9 million clones, with 98% seen just once and about 0.4% held by the top ten. Sequenced sample: naive CD4+ T cells sorted from blood. The subset here: CD45RA+ positively selected. These receptors were obtained from a man between 25 and 39 years old in good health.

For this clone: This may stem from a read error, because a much larger clone lies one nucleotide away. The sample contains more than one DNA sequence encoding this CDR3. The chain links TRBV6-1 to TRBJ2-5; no clear D gene. This CDR3 is built from 10 residues. The germline V gene encodes CDR1 MNHNS and CDR2 SASEGT. Trimming cost V 5 bases and J 2 bases, with 0 bases left between them. In nucleotides, the CDR3 is TGTGCCAGCAGTCAAGAGACCCAGTACTTC. It translates to CASSQETQYF.

The chain joins TRBV5-1 to TRBJ2-1; D not certain. CDR1 is SGHRS and CDR2 is YFSETQ in the germline V gene. V was pared by 4 bases and J by 5 bases, with 10 bases between. This CDR3 contains 13 residues. The CDR3 DNA follows: TGCGCCAGCAGCAGAGAAGGCCACAATGAGCAGTTCTTC. Translating gives CASSREGHNEQFF.

As to this clone: An end of the junction differs from the germline gene, which may be a read error. V gene TRBV7-7 combines with J gene TRBJ2-1; D is perhaps TRBD2 (5 bases). Germline V CDR1 and CDR2: SSHAT, FNYEAQ (reference sequence). The CDR3 runs to 13 residues. The DNA for the CDR3 is TGTGCTAGCAGCTTAAGGCTAGCTGGTGAGCAGTTCTTC. The encoded protein is CASSLRLAGEQFF.

The chain links TRBV19 to TRBJ2-7; TRBD2 is a possible D gene (7 bases). Germline V gives CDR1 LNHDA, CDR2 SQIVND (reference sequence). The CDR3 totals 18 residues. Trimming shortened V by 5 bases and J by 0 bases, and 23 bases separated the two germline ends. The CDR3 sequence: CASSQRELQGRPSYEQYF. In nucleotides, the CDR3 is TGTGCCAGTAGTCAGCGGGAATTACAGGGTAGACCCTCCTACGAGCAGTACTTC.

This clone is a singleton in its sample. The rearrangement joins TRBV30 to TRBJ1-1; TRBD1 is a possible D gene (6 bases). CDR1 GTSNPN and CDR2 SVGIG come from the germline V gene (reference sequence). V was cut by 2 bases and J by 11 bases, with 15 bases left in between. This CDR3 has 12 amino acids. CDR3: CAWSPSDSSAFF. The CDR3 DNA is TGTGCCTGGAGTCCATCGGACAGTTCGGCTTTCTTT.

This chain connects TRBV11-3 to TRBJ2-3; 8 nucleotides match TRBD1. The germline V gene has CDR1 SGHNT and CDR2 YENEEA. V shed 5 bases and J 4 bases; nucleotides not matched to a gene: 11. This CDR3 has 16 amino acids. CDR3 in amino acids: CASSQISGQGPDTQYF. CDR3 DNA sequence: TGTGCCAGCAGCCAGATCAGCGGACAGGGCCCAGATACGCAGTATTTT. Drawing the rest from reference TRBV11-3 and TRBJ2-3, the complete variable domain is EAGVVQSPRYKIIEKKQPVAFWCNPISGHNTLYWYLQNLGQGPELLIRYENEEAVDDSQLPKDRFSAERLKGVDSTLKIQPAELGDSAVYLCASSQISGQGPDTQYFGPGTRLTVL.

This chain links TRBV7-8 with TRBJ2-7; 12 nucleotides align to TRBD2. The junction had 6 bases not matched to a gene; V was cut back by 5 bases and J by 4 bases. CDR1 is SGHVS and CDR2 is FQNEAQ in the germline V gene. The CDR3 runs to 15 residues. This chain's CDR3 is CASSQTSGRYYEQYF. The CDR3 DNA reads TGTGCCAGCAGCCAGACTAGCGGGAGATATTACGAGCAGTACTTC.